This T cell receptor (beta chain) was sequenced during a study of T-cell memory formation after mild COVID-19. V dropped 3 bases and J dropped 7 bases, with 18 bases sitting between them. This CDR3 is 16 amino acids long. The germline gives CDR1 LGHDT, CDR2 YNNKEL (reference sequence). TCRdb redid the calling of the 5' RACE reads with MiXCR, one entry per CDR3 protein. The table shows 210,000 or so distinct CDR3 sequences, with around 19% occurring only once. About this clonotype itself: Its antigen is as yet unknown.

Study-level findings and limits: CD4/CD8 balance characterized clones contracting day 15 to 85, and CD4+ skew characterized later expanders.

V and J are TRBV3-1 and TRBJ1-4; TRBD1 might be the D (6 bases). Specimen: PBMCs or a T cell subset sorted from them (not recorded which). The TCR comes from an adult woman who had mild COVID-19 (a few samples of this study predate the infection). Cell type and time point are not known. The CDR3 here is CASSQIPTGMGEKLFF. CDR3 sequence (DNA): TGTGCCAGCAGCCAGATACCGACAGGCATGGGTGAAAAACTGTTTTTT.